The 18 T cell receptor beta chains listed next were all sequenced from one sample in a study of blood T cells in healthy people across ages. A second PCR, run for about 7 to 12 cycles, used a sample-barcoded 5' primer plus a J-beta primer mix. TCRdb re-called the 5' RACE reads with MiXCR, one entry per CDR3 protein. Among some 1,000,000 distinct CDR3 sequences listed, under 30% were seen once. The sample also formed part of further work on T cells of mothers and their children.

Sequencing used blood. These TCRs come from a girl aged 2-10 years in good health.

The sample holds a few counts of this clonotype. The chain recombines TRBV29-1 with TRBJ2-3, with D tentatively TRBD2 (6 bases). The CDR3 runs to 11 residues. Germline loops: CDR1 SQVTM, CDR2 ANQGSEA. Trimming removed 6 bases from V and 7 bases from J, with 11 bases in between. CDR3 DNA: TGCAGCGTCGGGACTGAACATACGCAGTATTTT. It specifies CSVGTEHTQYF.

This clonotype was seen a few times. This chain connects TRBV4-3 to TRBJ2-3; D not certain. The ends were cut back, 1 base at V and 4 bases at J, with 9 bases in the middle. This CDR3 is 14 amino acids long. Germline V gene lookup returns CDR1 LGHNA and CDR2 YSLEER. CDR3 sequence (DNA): TGCGCCAGCAGCCAAGGAAACGCGGCAGATACGCAGTATTTT. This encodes CASSQGNAADTQYF.

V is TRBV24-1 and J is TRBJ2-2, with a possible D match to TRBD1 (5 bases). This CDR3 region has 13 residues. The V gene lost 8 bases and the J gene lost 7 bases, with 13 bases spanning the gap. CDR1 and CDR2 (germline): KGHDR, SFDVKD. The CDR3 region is CATIAPQGGELFF. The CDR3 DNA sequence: TGTGCCACCATCGCCCCGCAGGGCGGGGAGCTGTTTTTT.

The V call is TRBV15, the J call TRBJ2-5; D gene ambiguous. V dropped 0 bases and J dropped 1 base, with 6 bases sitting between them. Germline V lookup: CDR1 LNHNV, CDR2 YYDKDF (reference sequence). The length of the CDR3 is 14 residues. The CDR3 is CATSRDKVQETQYF. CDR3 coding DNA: TGTGCCACCAGCAGAGATAAAGTCCAAGAGACCCAGTACTTC.

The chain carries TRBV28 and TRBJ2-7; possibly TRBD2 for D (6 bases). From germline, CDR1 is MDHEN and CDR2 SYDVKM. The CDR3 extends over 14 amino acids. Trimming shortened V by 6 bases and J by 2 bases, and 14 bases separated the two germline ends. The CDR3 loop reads CASSGGGITYEQYF. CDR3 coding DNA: TGTGCCAGCAGCGGGGGAGGTATAACCTACGAGCAGTACTTC.

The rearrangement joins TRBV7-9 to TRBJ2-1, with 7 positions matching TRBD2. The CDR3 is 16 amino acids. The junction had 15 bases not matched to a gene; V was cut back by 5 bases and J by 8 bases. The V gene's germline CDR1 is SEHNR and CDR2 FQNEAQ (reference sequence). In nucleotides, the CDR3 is TGTGCCAGCAGCCCCCAACATCTAGCGGTTTACCATGAGCAGTTCTTC. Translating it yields CASSPQHLAVYHEQFF.

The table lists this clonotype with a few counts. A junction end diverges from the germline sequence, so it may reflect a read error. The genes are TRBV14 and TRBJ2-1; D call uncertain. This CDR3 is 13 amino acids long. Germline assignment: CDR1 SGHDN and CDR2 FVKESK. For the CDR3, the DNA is TGTGCCAGCAGCGGACCGAACTACTACGAGCAGTGCTTC. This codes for CASSGPNYYEQCF.

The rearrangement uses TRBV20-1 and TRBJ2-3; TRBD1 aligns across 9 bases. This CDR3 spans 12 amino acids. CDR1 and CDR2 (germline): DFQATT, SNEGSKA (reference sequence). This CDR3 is CRMDRGSDTQYF. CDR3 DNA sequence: TGCAGGATGGACAGGGGTTCAGATACGCAGTATTTT.

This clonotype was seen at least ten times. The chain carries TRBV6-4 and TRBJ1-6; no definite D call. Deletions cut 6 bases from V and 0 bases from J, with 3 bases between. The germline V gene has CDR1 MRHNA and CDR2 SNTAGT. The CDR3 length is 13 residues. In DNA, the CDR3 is TGTGCCAGCAGGAGCTCCTATAATTCACCCCTCCACTTT. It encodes CASRSSYNSPLHF.

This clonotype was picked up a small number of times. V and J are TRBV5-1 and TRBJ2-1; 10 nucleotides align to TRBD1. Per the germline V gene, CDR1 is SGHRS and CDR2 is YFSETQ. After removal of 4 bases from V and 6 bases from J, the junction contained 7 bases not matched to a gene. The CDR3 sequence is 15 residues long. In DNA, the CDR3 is TGCGCCAGCAGCCTGGGACAGGGGTTCCGCAATGAGCAGTTCTTC. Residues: CASSLGQGFRNEQFF.

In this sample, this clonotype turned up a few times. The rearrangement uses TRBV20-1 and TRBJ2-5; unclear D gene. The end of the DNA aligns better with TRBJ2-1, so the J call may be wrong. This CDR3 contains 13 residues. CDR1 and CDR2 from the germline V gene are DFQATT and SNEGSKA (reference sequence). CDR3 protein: CSARDWGNYEQFF. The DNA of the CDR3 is TGCAGTGCTAGAGATTGGGGAAATTATGAGCAGTTCTTC.

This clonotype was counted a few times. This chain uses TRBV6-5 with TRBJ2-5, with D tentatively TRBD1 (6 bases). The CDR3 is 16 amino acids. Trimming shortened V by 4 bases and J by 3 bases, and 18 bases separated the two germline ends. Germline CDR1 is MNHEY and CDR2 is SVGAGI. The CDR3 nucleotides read TGTGCCAGCAGTTCGGACAGAATTATAAGAAAAGAGACCCAGTACTTC. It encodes CASSSDRIIRKETQYF.

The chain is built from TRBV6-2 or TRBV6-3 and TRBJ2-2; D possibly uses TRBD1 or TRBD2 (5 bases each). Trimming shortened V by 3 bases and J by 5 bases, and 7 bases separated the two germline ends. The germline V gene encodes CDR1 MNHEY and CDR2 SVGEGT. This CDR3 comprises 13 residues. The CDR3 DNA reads TGTGCCAGCAGTTATTGGGGGACCGGGGAGCTGTTTTTT. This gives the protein CASSYWGTGELFF.

CDR3 region: CASSIQGVFSYNSPLHF. The CDR3 DNA follows: TGTGCCAGCAGTATACAGGGGGTGTTCTCCTATAATTCACCCCTCCACTTT. This rearrangement joins TRBV9 to TRBJ1-6; 8 bases map to TRBD1. The CDR3 totals 17 residues. Germline values: CDR1 SGDLS, CDR2 YYNGEE. V shed 5 bases, J shed 0 bases, and the junction held 7 bases outside the gene matches.

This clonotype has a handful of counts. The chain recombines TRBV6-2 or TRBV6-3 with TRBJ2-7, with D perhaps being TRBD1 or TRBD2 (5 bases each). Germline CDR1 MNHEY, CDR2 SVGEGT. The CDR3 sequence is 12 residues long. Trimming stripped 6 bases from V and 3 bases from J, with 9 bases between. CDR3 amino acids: CASRRDRYEQYF. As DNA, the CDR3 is TGTGCCAGCAGACGGGACCGCTACGAGCAGTACTTC.

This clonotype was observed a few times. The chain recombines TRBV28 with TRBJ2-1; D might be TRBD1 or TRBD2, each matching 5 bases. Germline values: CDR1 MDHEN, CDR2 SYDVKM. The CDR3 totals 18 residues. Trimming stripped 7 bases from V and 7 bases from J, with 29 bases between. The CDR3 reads CASIIGGDGGLPHNEQFF. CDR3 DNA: TGTGCCAGCATCATTGGGGGTGATGGGGGTCTACCCCATAATGAGCAGTTCTTC.

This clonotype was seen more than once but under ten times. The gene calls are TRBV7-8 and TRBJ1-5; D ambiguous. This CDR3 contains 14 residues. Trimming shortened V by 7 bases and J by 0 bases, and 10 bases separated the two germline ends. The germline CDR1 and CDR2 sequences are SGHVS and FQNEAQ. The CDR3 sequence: CASTAAYSNQPQHF. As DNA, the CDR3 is TGTGCCAGCACGGCAGCCTATAGCAATCAGCCCCAGCATTTT.

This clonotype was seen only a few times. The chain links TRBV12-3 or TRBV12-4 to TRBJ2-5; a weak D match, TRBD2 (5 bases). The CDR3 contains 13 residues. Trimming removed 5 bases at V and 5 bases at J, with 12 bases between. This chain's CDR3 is CASSVGVFETQYF. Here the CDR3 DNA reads TGTGCCAGCAGTGTGGGAGTGTTCGAGACCCAGTACTTC.